This TCR beta chain is from a study of vaccination effects on CD4 cells after COVID-19. Cultured cells yielded isolated CD4+ T cells after approximately nine days. Of the BNT162b2 and mRNA-1273 vaccines, participants received two doses of one or the other. On days 3 and 7, fresh IL-2 medium replaced half the medium. The table came from immunoSEQ multiplex PCR; TCRdb's copy has only in-frame clones and leaves some out. Of fewer than 75,000 clones detected, less than 80% appear once; the ten largest clones hold more than 3.5%. As for this clone: Its antigen is not identified.

The TCR was taken from a human donor who received a COVID-19 vaccine. This specimen was CD4+ T cells from PBMCs cultured without peptide, taken after COVID-19 vaccination.

As DNA, the CDR3 is TGTGCCAGCAGCGGAGGCTTCTCTGGAAACACCATATATTTT. This sequence encodes CASSGGFSGNTIYF. The chain links TRBV11-2 to TRBJ1-3, with D unresolved. The CDR3 consists of 14 residues. The germline gives CDR1 SGHAT, CDR2 FQNNGV. The ends were cut back, 5 bases at V and 0 bases at J, with 8 bases in the middle.